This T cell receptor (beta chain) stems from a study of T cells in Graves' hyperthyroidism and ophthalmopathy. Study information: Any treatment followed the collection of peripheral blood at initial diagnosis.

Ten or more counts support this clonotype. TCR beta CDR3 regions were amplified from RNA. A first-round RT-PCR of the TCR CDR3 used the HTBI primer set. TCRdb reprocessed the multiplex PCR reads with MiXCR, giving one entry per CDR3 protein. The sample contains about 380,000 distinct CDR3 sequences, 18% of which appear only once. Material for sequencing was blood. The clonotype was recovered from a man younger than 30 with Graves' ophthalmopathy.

CDR3: CAISEQGAYEKLFF. For the CDR3, the DNA is TGTGCCATCAGTGAGCAGGGGGCTTATGAAAAACTGTTTTTT. The chain carries TRBV10-3 and TRBJ1-4, with 8 bases lining up with TRBD1. After removal of 2 bases from V and 6 bases from J, the junction contained 2 bases not matched to a gene. This CDR3 region has 14 residues. From germline, CDR1 is ENHRY and CDR2 SYGVKD.